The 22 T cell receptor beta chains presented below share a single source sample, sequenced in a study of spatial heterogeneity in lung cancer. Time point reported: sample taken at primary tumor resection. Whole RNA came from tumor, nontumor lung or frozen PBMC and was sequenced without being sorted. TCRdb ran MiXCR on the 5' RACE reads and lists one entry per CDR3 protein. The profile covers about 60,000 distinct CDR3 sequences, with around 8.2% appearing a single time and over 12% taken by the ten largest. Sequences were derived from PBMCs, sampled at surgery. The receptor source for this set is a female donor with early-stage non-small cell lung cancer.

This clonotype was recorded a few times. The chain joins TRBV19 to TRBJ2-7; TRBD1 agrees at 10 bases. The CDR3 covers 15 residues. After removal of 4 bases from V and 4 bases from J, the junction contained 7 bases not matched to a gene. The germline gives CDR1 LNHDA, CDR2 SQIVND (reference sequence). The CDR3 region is CASSSRTGGIYEQYF. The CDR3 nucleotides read TGTGCCAGTAGTAGCCGGACAGGGGGGATATACGAGCAGTACTTC. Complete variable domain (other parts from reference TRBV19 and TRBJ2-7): DGGITQSPKYLFRKEGQNVTLSCEQNLNHDAMYWYRQDPGQGLRLIYYSQIVNDFQKGDIAEGYSVSREKKESFPLTVTSAQKNPTAFYLCASSSRTGGIYEQYFGPGTRLTVT.

CDR3 sequence: CATRTGEKSYEQYV. The DNA of the CDR3 is TGTGCCACGCGCACAGGGGAGAAGTCCTACGAGCAGTACGTC. The J gene is TRBJ2-7, the V gene TRBV10-3, with 7 bases matching TRBD1. Trimming removed 10 bases from V and 1 base from J; junction bases left unmatched: 10. In germline, CDR1 is ENHRY, CDR2 SYGVKD. The CDR3 contains 14 residues.

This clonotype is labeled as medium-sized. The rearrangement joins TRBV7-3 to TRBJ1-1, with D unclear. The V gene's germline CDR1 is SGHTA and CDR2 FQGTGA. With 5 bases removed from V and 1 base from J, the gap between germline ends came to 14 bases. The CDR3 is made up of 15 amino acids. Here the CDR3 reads CASSPGVGGNTEAFF. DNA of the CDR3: TGTGCCAGCAGCCCTGGAGTGGGCGGGAACACTGAAGCTTTCTTT.

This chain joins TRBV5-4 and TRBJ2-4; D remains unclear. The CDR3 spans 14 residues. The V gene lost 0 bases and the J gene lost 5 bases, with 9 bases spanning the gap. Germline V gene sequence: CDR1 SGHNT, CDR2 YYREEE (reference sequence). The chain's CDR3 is CASSLGGRENIQYF. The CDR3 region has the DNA TGTGCCAGCAGCTTGGGTGGACGCGAAAACATTCAGTACTTC.

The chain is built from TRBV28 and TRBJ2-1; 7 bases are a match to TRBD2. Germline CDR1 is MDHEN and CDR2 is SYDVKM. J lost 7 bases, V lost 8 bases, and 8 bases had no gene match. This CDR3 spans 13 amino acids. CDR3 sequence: CASGSGAINEQFF. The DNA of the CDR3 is TGTGCCAGCGGGAGCGGGGCCATAAATGAGCAGTTCTTC.

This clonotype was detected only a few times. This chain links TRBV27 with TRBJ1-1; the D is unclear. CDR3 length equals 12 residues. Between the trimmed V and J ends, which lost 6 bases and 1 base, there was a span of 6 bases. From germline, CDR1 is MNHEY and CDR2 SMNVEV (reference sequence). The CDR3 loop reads CASRSRNTEAFF. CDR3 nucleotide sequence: TGTGCCAGCAGGAGCAGGAACACTGAAGCTTTCTTT.

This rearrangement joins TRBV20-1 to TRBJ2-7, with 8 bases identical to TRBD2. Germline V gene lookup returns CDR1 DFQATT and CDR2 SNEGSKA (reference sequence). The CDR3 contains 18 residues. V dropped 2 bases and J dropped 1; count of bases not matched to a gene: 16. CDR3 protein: CSARTLVVAGMESYEQYF. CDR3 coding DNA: TGCAGTGCTAGAACCCTTGTGGTAGCGGGAATGGAATCCTACGAGCAGTACTTC.

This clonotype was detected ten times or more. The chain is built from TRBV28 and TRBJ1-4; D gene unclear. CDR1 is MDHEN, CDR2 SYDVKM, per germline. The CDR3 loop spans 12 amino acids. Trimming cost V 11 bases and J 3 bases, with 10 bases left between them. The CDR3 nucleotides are TGTGCCGCGTCGGGAGCTAATGAAAAACTGTTTTTT. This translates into CAASGANEKLFF.

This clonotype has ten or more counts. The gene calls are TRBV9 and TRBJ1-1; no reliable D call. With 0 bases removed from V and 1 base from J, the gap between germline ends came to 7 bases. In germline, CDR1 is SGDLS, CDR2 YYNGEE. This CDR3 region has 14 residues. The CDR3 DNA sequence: TGTGCCAGCAGCGTAGCTACTAAGAACACTGAAGCTTTCTTT. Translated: CASSVATKNTEAFF.

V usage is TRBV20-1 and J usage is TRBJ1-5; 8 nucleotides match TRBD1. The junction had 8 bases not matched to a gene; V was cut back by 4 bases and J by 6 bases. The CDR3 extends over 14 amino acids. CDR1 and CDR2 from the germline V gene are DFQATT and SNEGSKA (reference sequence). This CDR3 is CSAIPGQAVQPQHF. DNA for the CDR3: TGCAGTGCTATCCCGGGACAGGCGGTTCAGCCCCAGCATTTT.

CDR3 protein: CASSLRTANFQETQYF. The CDR3, as DNA: TGTGCCAGCAGCCTCAGGACAGCTAACTTTCAGGAGACCCAGTACTTC. The chain combines TRBV6-6 with TRBJ2-5, with TRBD1 as a possible D gene (6 bases). The CDR3 runs to 16 residues. V lost 6 bases and J lost 5, with 22 bases in between. Germline assignment: CDR1 MNHNY and CDR2 SVGAGI (reference sequence).

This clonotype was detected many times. In DNA, the CDR3 is TGTGCCAGCAGTTTGACAGGGGGCATTGGAACTGAAGCTTTCTTT. Protein sequence: CASSLTGGIGTEAFF. The chain has TRBV12-3 or TRBV12-4 and TRBJ1-1; 10 bases are a match to TRBD1. The CDR3 contains 15 residues. V shed 3 bases and J 5 bases; nucleotides not matched to a gene: 6.

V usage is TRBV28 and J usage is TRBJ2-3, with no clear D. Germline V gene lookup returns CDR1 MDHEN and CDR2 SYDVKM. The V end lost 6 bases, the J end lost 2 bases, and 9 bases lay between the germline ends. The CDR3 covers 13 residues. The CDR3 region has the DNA TGTGCCAGCAGGTCACAAGACACAGATACGCAGTATTTT. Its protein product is CASRSQDTDTQYF.

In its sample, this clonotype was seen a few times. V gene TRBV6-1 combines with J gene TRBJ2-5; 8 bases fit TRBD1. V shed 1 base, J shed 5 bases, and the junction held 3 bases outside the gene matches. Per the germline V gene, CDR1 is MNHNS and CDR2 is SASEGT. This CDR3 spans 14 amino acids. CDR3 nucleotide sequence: TGTGCCAGCAGTGAAGGGGGACAGGTTGAGACCCAGTACTTC. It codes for CASSEGGQVETQYF.

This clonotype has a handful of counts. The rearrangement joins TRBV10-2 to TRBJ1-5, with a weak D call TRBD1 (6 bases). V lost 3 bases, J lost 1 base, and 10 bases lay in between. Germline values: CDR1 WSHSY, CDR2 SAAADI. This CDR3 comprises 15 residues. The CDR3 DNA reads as TGCGCCAGCAGTGATGGAGGGGGGAGCAATCAGCCCCAGCATTTT. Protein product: CASSDGGGSNQPQHF.

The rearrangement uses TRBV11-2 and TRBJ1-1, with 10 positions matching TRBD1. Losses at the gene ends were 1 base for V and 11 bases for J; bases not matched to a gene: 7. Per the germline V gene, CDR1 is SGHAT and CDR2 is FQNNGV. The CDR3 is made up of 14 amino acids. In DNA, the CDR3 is TGTGCCAGCAGCTTAGTTAGGGACAGGGGATGGGCTTTCTTT. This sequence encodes CASSLVRDRGWAFF.

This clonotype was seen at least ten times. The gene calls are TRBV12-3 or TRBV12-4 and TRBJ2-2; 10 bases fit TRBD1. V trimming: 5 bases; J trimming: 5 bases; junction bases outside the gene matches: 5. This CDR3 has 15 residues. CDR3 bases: TGTGCCAGCAGTGGGGGACAGGGGCGAACCGGGGAGCTGTTTTTT. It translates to CASSGGQGRTGELFF.

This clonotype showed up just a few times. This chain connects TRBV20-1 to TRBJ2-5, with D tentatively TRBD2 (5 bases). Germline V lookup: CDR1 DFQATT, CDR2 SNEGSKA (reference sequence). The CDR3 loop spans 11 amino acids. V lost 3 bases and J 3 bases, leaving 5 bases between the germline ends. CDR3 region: CSASGEETQYF. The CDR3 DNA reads TGCAGTGCTAGCGGGGAAGAGACCCAGTACTTC.

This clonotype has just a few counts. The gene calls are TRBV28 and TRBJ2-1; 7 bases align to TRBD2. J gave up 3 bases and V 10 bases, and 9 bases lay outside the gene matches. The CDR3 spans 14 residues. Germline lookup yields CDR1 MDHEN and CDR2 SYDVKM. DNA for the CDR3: TGTGCCATCGGGGGGTCCCCCGGCTACAATGAGCAGTTCTTC. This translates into CAIGGSPGYNEQFF.

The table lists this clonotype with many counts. The DNA for the CDR3 is TGCGCCAGCAGCTTGGGGCAGCTTGACTATGGCTACACCTTC. It is translated as CASSLGQLDYGYTF. The V gene is TRBV5-1, the J gene TRBJ1-2; D uncertain. Germline V lookup: CDR1 SGHRS, CDR2 YFSETQ. The CDR3 runs to 14 residues. Trimming removed 0 bases from V and 3 bases from J, with 9 bases in between.

The CDR3 loop is CASSLDGNTIYF. CDR3 bases: TGTGCCAGCAGCCTGGACGGAAACACCATATATTTT. The J gene is TRBJ1-3, the V gene TRBV12-3 or TRBV12-4, with D unresolved. CDR3 length: 12 residues. V was clipped by 6 bases and J by 4 bases, with 7 bases between them.

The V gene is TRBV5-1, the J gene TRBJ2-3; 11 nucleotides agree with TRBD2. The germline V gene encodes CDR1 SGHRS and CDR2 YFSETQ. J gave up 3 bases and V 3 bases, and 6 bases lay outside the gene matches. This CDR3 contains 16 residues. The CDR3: CASSWMGLADTDTQYF. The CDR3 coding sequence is TGCGCCAGCAGCTGGATGGGACTAGCGGATACAGATACGCAGTATTTT.